Presented here are 30 T cell receptor beta chains from one specimen sequenced in a study of metastatic and nonmetastatic thyroid tumors (dated by TCRdb to the early 2020s). Library preparation was by PCR. Reads for this sample came from an Illumina HiSeq 4000. Clones were called with MiXCR by TCRdb after fastp trimmed the public reads at Q25, and only in-frame beta chains were retained. Within this sample are 23,000 or so clones, with roughly 24% of them counted one time only. Together, the top ten hold 5% to 7% of the sample. None of the patients had been given any treatment before thyroid surgery. Sequencing input: tumor tissue. Receptors were obtained from a female donor with papillary thyroid cancer or a benign thyroid nodule (not recorded which). Some clones in this sample may be carry-over from other donors' samples.

The gene calls are TRBV7-9 and TRBJ2-1, with D possibly being TRBD2 (6 bases). The CDR3 extends over 13 amino acids. Germline CDR1 reads SEHNR; CDR2 reads FQNEAQ (reference sequence). V lost 6 bases and J lost 9, with 15 bases in between. In DNA, the CDR3 is TGTGCCAGCAGATTGCTAGCGTGGGGTGAGCAGTTCTTC. It specifies CASRLLAWGEQFF. Supplemented by reference TRBV7-9 and TRBJ2-1, the full variable domain reads DTGVSQNPRHKITKRGQNVTFRCDPISEHNRLYWYRQTLGQGPEFLTYFQNEAQLEKSRLLSDRFSAERPKGSFSTLEIQRTEQGDSAMYLCASRLLAWGEQFFGPGTRLTVL.

This clone has only one observation. The genes are TRBV11-3 and TRBJ2-2; D tentatively reads TRBD1 or TRBD2 (6 bases each). Trimming removed 5 bases from V and 3 bases from J, with 13 bases in between. This CDR3 is built from 15 residues. Germline loops: CDR1 SGHNT, CDR2 YENEEA. DNA of the CDR3: TGTGCCAGCAGCCCAGAGGGGGGTGACACCGGGGAGCTGTTTTTT. This gives the protein CASSPEGGDTGELFF.

This clone was counted a few times. V gene TRBV5-1 combines with J gene TRBJ2-3; no definite D call. Germline CDR1 and CDR2: SGHRS and YFSETQ. This CDR3 is 14 amino acids long. The germline V and J ends were trimmed by 7 bases and 0 bases, with 12 bases remaining between them. DNA of the CDR3: TGCGCCAGCGGGTTCCGGAGTAGCACAGATACGCAGTATTTT. The encoded protein is CASGFRSSTDTQYF.

For this clone: A much bigger clone sits one base away, suggesting this may be a read error. The missing conserved phenylalanine or tryptophan at the end of this CDR3 makes a read error likely. The V gene is TRBV20-1, the J gene TRBJ2-3; D gene unclear. The CDR3 consists of 12 residues. Germline CDR1 is DFQATT and CDR2 is SNEGSKA (reference sequence). The CDR3 DNA is TGCAGTGCTAGAGTCAGCACATATACGCAGTATCTT. Translated: CSARVSTYTQYL.

As for this clone: A junction end diverges from the germline sequence, so it may reflect a read error. The chain employs TRBV5-5 and TRBJ2-1; the match to TRBD2 covers 8 bases. There are 15 residues in the CDR3. Per germline, CDR1 SGHKS and CDR2 YYEKEE (reference sequence). CDR3 DNA sequence: TGTGCCATCAGCTTGGTGACTAGCGTGCCGTATGAGCAGTTCTTC. Translated: CAISLVTSVPYEQFF.

Many counts were recorded for this clone. J is TRBJ2-7 and V is TRBV19; D possibly corresponds to TRBD2 (5 bases). Germline CDR1 LNHDA, CDR2 SQIVND (reference sequence). The CDR3 contains 13 residues. Trimming took 8 bases from V and 3 from J, leaving 14 bases between them. The CDR3 sequence: CASFKRVLYEQYF. CDR3 sequence (DNA): TGTGCCAGTTTTAAGAGGGTCCTCTACGAGCAGTACTTC.

This clone was recorded once. Relative to the germline gene, one junction end is altered; a read error may explain this. This rearrangement joins TRBV11-2 to TRBJ1-1, with D possibly being TRBD1 (6 bases). The CDR3 extends over 13 amino acids. Germline values: CDR1 SGHAT, CDR2 FQNNGV. Here the CDR3 DNA reads TGTGCCAGCAGCTGGGGGCAGTACACCGAAGCTTTCTTT. This codes for CASSWGQYTEAFF.

The genes are TRBV30 and TRBJ2-1; no definite D call. Germline values: CDR1 GTSNPN, CDR2 SVGIG (reference sequence). Trimming removed 0 bases at V and 3 bases at J, with 12 bases between. The CDR3 is made up of 15 amino acids. Written as DNA, the CDR3 is TGTGCCTGGAGTGTATCCAGGACCCACTACAATGAGCAGTTCTTC. It specifies CAWSVSRTHYNEQFF.

This clone has at least ten counts. The gene calls are TRBV5-5 and TRBJ2-7, with 11 bases fitting TRBD1. CDR3 length: 16 residues. Looked up from germline, CDR1 is SGHKS and CDR2 is YYEKEE (reference sequence). The V and J ends lost 3 bases and 5 bases, in that order; junction bases with no gene match: 10. The CDR3 coding sequence is TGTGCCAGCAGCTACGGCCCCGGGACAGGGGGGAACGAGCAGTACTTC. This translates into CASSYGPGTGGNEQYF.

To note about this clone: Being one base from a much bigger clone, this may be a read error. V is TRBV25-1 and J is TRBJ1-1; D may be TRBD1 (6 bases). The CDR3 contains 14 residues. The germline V and J ends were trimmed by 8 bases and 9 bases, with 22 bases remaining between them. CDR1 is MGHDK and CDR2 is SYGVNS in the germline V gene. The CDR3 DNA sequence: TGTGCCAGCGGAGTACAGGGTAACACCGCTCAAGCTTTCTTT. Its translation is CASGVQGNTAQAFF.

By share, this clone ranks as medium-sized. The V call is TRBV5-1, the J call TRBJ1-1; 11 bases map to TRBD1. V shed 5 bases and J 4 bases; nucleotides not matched to a gene: 7. Per germline, CDR1 SGHRS and CDR2 YFSETQ. The CDR3 has 15 amino acids. CDR3 in DNA: TGCGCCAGCAGGTCCCTCGGGACAGGGGGCACTGAAGCTTTCTTT. Translating it yields CASRSLGTGGTEAFF.

This clone was observed many times. The gene calls are TRBV24-1 and TRBJ2-3; 8 bases line up with TRBD2. Germline V lookup: CDR1 KGHDR, CDR2 SFDVKD. V was clipped by 7 bases and J by 2 bases; unmatched bases: 10. This CDR3 is built from 16 residues. CDR3 bases: TGTGCCACCAGCTCCGGGGGGGGCGGGTTCACAGATACGCAGTATTTT. Protein: CATSSGGGGFTDTQYF.

This clone counts as medium-sized (0.01 to 0.1%). The V call is TRBV28, the J call TRBJ1-5; no reliable D call. CDR1 is MDHEN and CDR2 is SYDVKM in the germline V gene. The CDR3 sequence is 12 residues long. With 9 bases removed from V and 1 base from J, the gap between germline ends came to 7 bases. The CDR3 nucleotides are TGTGCCAGTGTTCGCAGCAATCAGCCCCAGCATTTT. It encodes CASVRSNQPQHF. Full variable domain (outside the CDR3, taken from reference TRBV28 and TRBJ1-5): DVKVTQSSRYLVKRTGEKVFLECVQDMDHENMFWYRQDPGLGLRLIYFSYDVKMKEKGDIPEGYSVSREKKERFSLILESASTNQTSMYLCASVRSNQPQHFGDGTRLSIL.

This clone has just a few counts. The genes are TRBV19 and TRBJ2-7; no definite D call. The V end lost 8 bases, the J end lost 4 bases, and 12 bases lay between the germline ends. The CDR3 runs to 12 residues. The V gene's germline CDR1 is LNHDA and CDR2 SQIVND (reference sequence). CDR3 region: CASGRYGYEQYF. As DNA, the CDR3 is TGTGCCAGTGGCCGGTACGGGTACGAGCAGTACTTC.

This clone has a count of ten or more. The rearrangement uses TRBV30 and TRBJ1-4, with TRBD1 matching over 9 bases. The CDR3 consists of 15 residues. CDR1 and CDR2 from the germline V gene are GTSNPN and SVGIG (reference sequence). V lost 0 bases to trimming and J lost 4 bases; unmatched junction nucleotides: 3. The CDR3 DNA reads TGTGCCTGGAGTGTACAGGGGGCCGGTAATGAAAAACTGTTTTTT. This sequence encodes CAWSVQGAGNEKLFF.

This clone came up many times. The genes are TRBV3-1 and TRBJ2-7; tentative D call: TRBD1 (5 bases). With 4 bases removed from V and 0 bases from J, the gap between germline ends came to 7 bases. CDR3 length: 13 amino acids. Per germline, CDR1 LGHDT and CDR2 YNNKEL (reference sequence). The CDR3 spells CASSLGHSYEQYF. The DNA for the CDR3 is TGTGCCAGCAGCCTAGGACACTCCTACGAGCAGTACTTC.

In its sample, this clone was seen a few times. The junction departs from germline at one end; a sequencing error may be responsible. V usage is TRBV5-1 and J usage is TRBJ1-2; weak D call: TRBD1 (5 bases). The CDR3 runs to 13 residues. CDR1 is SGHRS, CDR2 YFSETQ, per germline. In DNA form, the CDR3 reads TGCGCCAGCAGTCAGAGGGGCTTGGATGGATACAACTTC. It specifies CASSQRGLDGYNF.

This clone was detected many times. V usage is TRBV7-8 and J usage is TRBJ2-2; TRBD2 agrees at 10 bases. This CDR3 has 17 residues. The ends lost 5 bases at V and 1 base at J; junction bases unmatched: 7. CDR1 and CDR2 (germline): SGHVS, FQNEAQ. The CDR3 nucleotides read TGTGCCAGCAGCCCCAGTCGACTAGCGGGGAACACCGGGGAGCTGTTTTTT. This gives the protein CASSPSRLAGNTGELFF. The whole variable domain, remainder taken from reference TRBV7-8 and TRBJ2-2, is GAGVSQSPRYKVAKRGQDVALRCDPISGHVSLFWYQQALGQGPEFLTYFQNEAQLDKSGLPSDRFFAERPEGSVSTLKIQRTQQEDSAVYLCASSPSRLAGNTGELFFGEGSRLTVL.

This clone was observed at least ten times. The same CDR3 is also encoded by other DNA sequences in this sample. The V call is TRBV9, the J call TRBJ2-3, with 11 bases that match TRBD1. CDR1 is SGDLS, CDR2 YYNGEE, per germline. CDR3 length: 16 amino acids. The J segment lost 3 bases and the V segment lost 6 bases, leaving 9 bases of the junction unmatched. This CDR3 is CASNPSGQGGTDTQYF. Here the CDR3 DNA reads TGTGCCAGCAACCCTTCGGGACAGGGGGGAACAGATACGCAGTATTTT.

This clone showed up just a few times. The chain couples TRBV6-5 to TRBJ2-1; 12 bases agree with TRBD2. The CDR3 length is 17 residues. Trimming took 4 bases from V and 4 from J; bases not matched to a gene: 8. Looked up from germline, CDR1 is MNHEY and CDR2 is SVGAGI. CDR3 DNA sequence: TGTGCCAGCAGTTCCTGGACTAGCGGGACTTCTTACAATGAGCAGTTCTTC. Its translation is CASSSWTSGTSYNEQFF.

This clone rates as medium-sized (0.01 to 0.1%). The chain joins TRBV4-1 to TRBJ2-7, with D possibly TRBD1 on 6 matching bases. Trimming stripped 1 base from V and 2 bases from J, with 6 bases between. CDR3 length equals 13 residues. The germline gives CDR1 MGHRA, CDR2 YSYEKL. The CDR3 is CASSQGQAYEQYF. The CDR3, as DNA: TGCGCCAGCAGCCAAGGACAGGCCTACGAGCAGTACTTC.

This clone occurred many times. The rearrangement joins TRBV19 to TRBJ2-5, with 9 bases matching TRBD1. Trimming took 4 bases from V and 2 from J; bases not matched to a gene: 5. Germline V gives CDR1 LNHDA, CDR2 SQIVND (reference sequence). The CDR3 has 15 residues. CDR3 loop: CASSTGQGRQETQYF. The DNA for the CDR3 is TGTGCCAGTAGTACCGGACAGGGGCGGCAAGAGACCCAGTACTTC.

This clone showed up many times. V and J are TRBV19 and TRBJ2-5; 9 bases agree with TRBD1. Germline lookup yields CDR1 LNHDA and CDR2 SQIVND (reference sequence). Trimming took 4 bases from V and 3 from J; bases not matched to a gene: 0. This CDR3 spans 13 amino acids. CDR3: CASSRDREETQYF. CDR3 DNA sequence: TGTGCCAGTAGTAGGGACAGGGAAGAGACCCAGTACTTC. Filled out from reference TRBV19 and TRBJ2-5, the complete variable domain reads DGGITQSPKYLFRKEGQNVTLSCEQNLNHDAMYWYRQDPGQGLRLIYYSQIVNDFQKGDIAEGYSVSREKKESFPLTVTSAQKNPTAFYLCASSRDREETQYFGPGTRLLVL.

This clone occurred a few times. The chain combines TRBV7-8 with TRBJ1-6; possible D gene TRBD1, 5 bases. Germline CDR1 and CDR2: SGHVS and FQNEAQ. The CDR3 extends over 18 amino acids. V lost 4 bases and J 0 bases, leaving 16 bases between the germline ends. DNA of the CDR3: TGTGCCAGCAGCTCACAGGTATCCTCTAGCTCCTATAATTCACCCCTCCACTTT. Its translation is CASSSQVSSSSYNSPLHF.

This chain connects TRBV5-4 to TRBJ2-1; D might be TRBD1 (5 bases). The germline V gene has CDR1 SGHNT and CDR2 YYREEE (reference sequence). The CDR3 loop spans 16 amino acids. V lost 3 bases, J lost 3 bases, and 16 bases lay in between. CDR3 in DNA: TGTGCCAGCAGCTCCCCCGTGGGGCGGCGCTACAATGAGCAGTTCTTC. Protein: CASSSPVGRRYNEQFF.

J is TRBJ2-7 and V is TRBV4-1; tentatively, D is TRBD1 (5 bases). The CDR3 has 12 residues. Germline CDR1 is MGHRA and CDR2 is YSYEKL. The V and J ends lost 6 bases and 7 bases respectively, with 13 bases between them. The DNA of the CDR3 is TGCGCCAGCAGTCCCAATAGGGGTGAGCAGTACTTC. Its protein product is CASSPNRGEQYF.

This clone was picked up many times. CDR3 DNA sequence: TGCGCCAGCAGCCAAGCGGTCGTGAGGGGCCAAGAGACCCAGTACTTC. Protein product: CASSQAVVRGQETQYF. The rearrangement joins TRBV4-1 to TRBJ2-5; the D call may be TRBD1 or TRBD2 (5 bases each). V was trimmed by 1 base and J by 1 base, leaving 13 bases between them. Germline CDR1 reads MGHRA; CDR2 reads YSYEKL. The CDR3 consists of 16 residues.

This chain connects TRBV2 to TRBJ2-1, with 7 bases lining up with TRBD1. The J call is in doubt because the DNA end fits TRBJ2-5 better. The CDR3 is 16 residues long. Germline V gene lookup returns CDR1 SNHLY and CDR2 FYNNEI. As DNA, the CDR3 is TGTGCCAGCAGTTGCGCCGGGACAGTCGGAGGCGATACCCAGTACTTC. Protein: CASSCAGTVGGDTQYF.

This clone was seen only once. The chain uses TRBV14 and TRBJ1-4; possible D gene TRBD1, 5 bases. CDR3 size: 15 residues. Germline-derived CDR1 and CDR2 are SGHDN and FVKESK. V dropped 2 bases and J dropped 3 bases, with 10 bases sitting between them. CDR3 sequence (DNA): TGTGCCAGCAGCCAATGGGGGGAGGCTAATGAAAAACTGTTTTTT. Encoded protein: CASSQWGEANEKLFF. The entire variable domain, with the rest obtained from reference TRBV14 and TRBJ1-4, is as follows: EAGVTQFPSHSVIEKGQTVTLRCDPISGHDNLYWYRRVMGKEIKFLLHFVKESKQDESGMPNNRFLAERTGGTYSTLKVQPAELEDSGVYFCASSQWGEANEKLFFGSGTQLSVL.

The chain couples TRBV6-1 to TRBJ2-7, with D unresolved. The germline V and J ends were trimmed by 7 bases and 0 bases, with 16 bases remaining between them. The CDR3 has 15 amino acids. Germline lookup yields CDR1 MNHNS and CDR2 SASEGT. As DNA, the CDR3 is TGTGCCAGCACAGCCGGCCTCAGCCGCTCCTACGAGCAGTACTTC. This gives the protein CASTAGLSRSYEQYF.